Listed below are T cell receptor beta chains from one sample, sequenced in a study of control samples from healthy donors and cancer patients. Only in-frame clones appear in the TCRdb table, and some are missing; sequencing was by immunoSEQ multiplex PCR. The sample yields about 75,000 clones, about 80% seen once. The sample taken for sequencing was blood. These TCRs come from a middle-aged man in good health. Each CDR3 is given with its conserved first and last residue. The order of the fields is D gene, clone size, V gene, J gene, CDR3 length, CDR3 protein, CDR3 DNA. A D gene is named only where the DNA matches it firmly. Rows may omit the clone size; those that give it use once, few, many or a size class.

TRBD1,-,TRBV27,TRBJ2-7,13,CASSPGTGLEQYF,TGTGCCAGCAGTCCCGGGACAGGGCTCGAGCAGTACTTC
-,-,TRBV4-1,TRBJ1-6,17,CASSLEGTRGYGSPLHF,TGCGCCAGCAGCCTCGAGGGGACACGGGGATATGGCTCACCCCTCCACTTT
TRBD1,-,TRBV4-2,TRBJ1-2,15,CASSQPGQGDYGYTF,TGTGCCAGCAGCCAACCGGGACAGGGTGACTATGGCTACACCTTC
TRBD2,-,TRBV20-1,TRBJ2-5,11,CSARAGTSGNF,TGCAGTGCTAGAGCCGGGACTAGCGGGAACTTC
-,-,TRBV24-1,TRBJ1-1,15,CATRGTGTVNTEAFF,TGTGCCACCAGGGGAACCGGGACGGTCAACACTGAAGCTTTCTTT
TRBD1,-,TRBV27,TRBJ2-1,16,CASSLYRDSSYNEQFF,TGTGCCAGCAGTTTATACCGGGACAGCTCCTACAATGAGCAGTTCTTC
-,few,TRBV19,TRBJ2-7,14,CASSTRTDSYEQYF,TGTGCCAGTAGTACAAGGACGGATTCCTACGAGCAGTACTTC
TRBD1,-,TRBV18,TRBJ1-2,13,CASSEGTGVGYTF,TGTGCCAGCTCAGAGGGGACAGGGGTTGGCTACACCTTC
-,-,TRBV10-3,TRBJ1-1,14,CAIHAMEKNTEAFF,TGTGCCATCCATGCTATGGAGAAGAACACTGAAGCTTTCTTT
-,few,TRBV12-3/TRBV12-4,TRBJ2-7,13,CASSFLGSYEQYF,TGTGCCAGCAGTTTTCTAGGGTCCTACGAGCAGTACTTC
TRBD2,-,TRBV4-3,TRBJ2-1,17,CASSQDLETSAYNEQFF,TGCGCCAGCAGCCAAGATCTTGAGACTAGCGCCTACAATGAGCAGTTCTTC
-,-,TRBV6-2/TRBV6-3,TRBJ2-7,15,CASSPAGRGKNEQYF,TGTGCCAGCAGCCCCGCCGGCAGGGGCAAAAACGAGCAGTACTTC
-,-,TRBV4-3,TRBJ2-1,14,CASRLHGGEGEQFF,TGCGCCAGCAGACTTCATGGGGGCGAGGGTGAGCAGTTCTTC
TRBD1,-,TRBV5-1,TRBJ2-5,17,CASSRSGTGGEVETQYF,TGCGCCAGCAGCCGCTCCGGGACAGGGGGCGAGGTAGAGACCCAGTACTTC
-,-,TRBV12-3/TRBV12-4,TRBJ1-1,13,CASRFTPNTEAFF,TGTGCCAGCAGGTTTACACCCAACACTGAAGCTTTCTTT
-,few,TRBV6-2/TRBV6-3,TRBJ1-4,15,CASSYSEPLDEKLFF,TGTGCCAGCAGTTACTCCGAACCTCTGGATGAAAAACTGTTTTTT
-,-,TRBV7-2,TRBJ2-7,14,CASSSVRLPYEQYF,TGTGCCAGCAGCTCAGTCCGACTCCCCTACGAGCAGTACTTC
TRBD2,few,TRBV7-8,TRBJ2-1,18,CASSLARAGLAARGEQFF,TGTGCCAGCAGCTTAGCACGCGCGGGGCTAGCGGCCCGGGGTGAGCAGTTCTTC
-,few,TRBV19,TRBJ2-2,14,CASSIWRGTGELFF,TGTGCCAGTAGTATTTGGAGGGGAACCGGGGAGCTGTTTTTT
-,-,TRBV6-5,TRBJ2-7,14,CASSYAGKGYEQYF,TGTGCCAGCAGTTACGCCGGAAAGGGCTACGAGCAGTACTTC
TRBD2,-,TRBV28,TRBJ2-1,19,CASSFVGLAGGPNYNEQFF,TGTGCCAGCAGTTTTGTCGGTCTAGCGGGAGGGCCAAACTACAATGAGCAGTTCTTC
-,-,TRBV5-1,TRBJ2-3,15,CASSFTGQPTDTQYF,TGCGCCAGCAGCTTCACCGGACAGCCCACAGATACGCAGTATTTT
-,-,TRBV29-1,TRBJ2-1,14,CSGCETASLDEQFF,TGCAGCGGGTGTGAGACAGCGAGTTTGGATGAGCAGTTCTTC
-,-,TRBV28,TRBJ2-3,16,CASSLFRIAVGDTQYF,TGTGCCAGCAGTTTATTCCGAATAGCTGTAGGAGATACGCAGTATTTT
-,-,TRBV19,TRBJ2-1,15,CASSIGQRPYNEQFF,TGTGCCAGTAGTATAGGACAGCGACCCTACAATGAGCAGTTCTTC
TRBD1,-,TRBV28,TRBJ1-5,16,CASSLSPGGGNQPQHF,TGTGCCAGCAGTTTATCCCCAGGGGGCGGCAATCAGCCCCAGCATTTT
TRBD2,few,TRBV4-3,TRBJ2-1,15,CASSQSLADYNEQFF,TGCGCCAGCAGCCAAAGCCTAGCGGATTACAATGAGCAGTTCTTC
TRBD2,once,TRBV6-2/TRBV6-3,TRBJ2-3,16,CASSYRGLAITDTQYF,TGTGCCAGCAGTTACAGGGGACTAGCGATCACAGATACGCAGTATTTT
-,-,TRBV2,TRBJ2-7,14,CASSLSQVAYEQYF,TGTGCCAGCAGTCTTTCCCAGGTTGCCTACGAGCAGTACTTC
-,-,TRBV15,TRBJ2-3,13,CATRWAETDTQYF,TGTGCCACCAGGTGGGCCGAAACAGATACGCAGTATTTT
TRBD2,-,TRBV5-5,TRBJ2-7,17,CASSTGLAGGGAYEQYF,TGTGCCAGCAGCACTGGACTAGCGGGAGGAGGGGCCTACGAGCAGTACTTC
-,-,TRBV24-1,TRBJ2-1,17,CATSALGGGGSPNEQFF,TGTGCCACCAGTGCATTGGGGGGCGGCGGGAGCCCCAATGAGCAGTTCTTC
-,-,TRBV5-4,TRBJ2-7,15,CASSPPHRGGDEQYF,TGTGCCAGCAGCCCACCCCACAGGGGAGGCGACGAGCAGTACTTC
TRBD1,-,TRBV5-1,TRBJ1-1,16,CASSLGWTGVDTEAFF,TGCGCCAGCAGCTTGGGCTGGACAGGGGTGGACACTGAAGCTTTCTTT
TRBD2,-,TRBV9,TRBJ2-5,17,CASSVGFLRGRGETQYF,TGTGCCAGCAGCGTAGGGTTCCTCCGCGGGAGGGGGGAGACCCAGTACTTC
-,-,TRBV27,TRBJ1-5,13,CASSLTRQEPQHF,TGTGCCAGCAGTTTGACTCGACAGGAGCCCCAGCATTTT
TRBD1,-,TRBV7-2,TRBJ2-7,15,CASSHLKGGAGEQYF,TGTGCCAGCAGCCACCTAAAAGGGGGCGCGGGCGAGCAGTACTTC
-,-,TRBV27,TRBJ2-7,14,CASSFSLAAGEQYF,TGTGCCAGCAGTTTCAGTTTAGCGGCAGGGGAGCAGTACTTC
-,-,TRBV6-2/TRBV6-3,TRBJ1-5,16,CASSYHRGDGNQPQHF,TGTGCCAGCAGTTACCACCGGGGGGATGGCAATCAGCCCCAGCATTTT
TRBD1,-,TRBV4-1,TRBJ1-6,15,CASSQADRGNSPLHF,TGCGCCAGCAGCCAGGCTGACAGGGGGAATTCACCCCTCCACTTT
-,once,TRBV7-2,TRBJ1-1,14,CASTREPQNTEAFF,TGTGCCAGCACCCGCGAGCCCCAGAACACTGAAGCTTTCTTT
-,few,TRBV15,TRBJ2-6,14,CATSGDSGANVLTF,TGTGCCACCAGCGGAGACTCTGGGGCCAACGTCCTGACTTTC
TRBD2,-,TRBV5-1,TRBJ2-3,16,CASSLQLAGGTDTQYF,TGCGCCAGCAGCTTACAACTAGCGGGAGGAACAGATACGCAGTATTTT
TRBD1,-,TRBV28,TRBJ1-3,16,CASSWGRGGSGNTIYF,TGTGCCAGCAGTTGGGGCAGGGGGGGCTCTGGAAACACCATATATTTT
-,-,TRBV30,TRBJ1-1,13,CAWSVSINTEAFF,TGTGCCTGGAGTGTTTCGATTAACACTGAAGCTTTCTTT
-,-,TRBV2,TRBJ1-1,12,CASRALDREAFF,TGTGCCAGCAGGGCCTTAGACAGGGAAGCTTTCTTT
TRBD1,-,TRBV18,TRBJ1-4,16,CASSPRDSATNEKLFF,TGTGCCAGCTCACCCCGGGACAGTGCAACTAATGAAAAACTGTTTTTT
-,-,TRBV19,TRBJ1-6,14,CASKTGGTNSPLHF,TGTGCCAGTAAGACAGGAGGTACTAATTCACCCCTCCACTTT
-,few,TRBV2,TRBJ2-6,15,CASSWTDSGANVLTF,TGTGCCAGCAGCTGGACAGACTCTGGGGCCAACGTCCTGACTTTC
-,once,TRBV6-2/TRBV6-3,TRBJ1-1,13,CASSYSANTEAFF,TGTGCCAGCAGTTACAGTGCTAACACTGAAGCTTTCTTT